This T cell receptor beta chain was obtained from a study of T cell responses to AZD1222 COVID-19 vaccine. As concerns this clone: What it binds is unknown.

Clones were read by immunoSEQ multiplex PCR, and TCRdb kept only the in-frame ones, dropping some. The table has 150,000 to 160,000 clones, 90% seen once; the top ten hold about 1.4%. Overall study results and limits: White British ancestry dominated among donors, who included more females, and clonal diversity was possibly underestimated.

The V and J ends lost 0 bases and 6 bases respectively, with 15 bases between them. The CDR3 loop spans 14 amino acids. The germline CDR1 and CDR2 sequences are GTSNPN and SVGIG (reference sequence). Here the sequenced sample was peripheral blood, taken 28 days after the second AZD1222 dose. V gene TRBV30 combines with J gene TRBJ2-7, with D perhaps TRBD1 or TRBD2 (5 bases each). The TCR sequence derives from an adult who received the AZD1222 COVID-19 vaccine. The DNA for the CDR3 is TGTGCCTGGAGTGTAGGGACCCCCTTGGGCGAGCAGTACTTC. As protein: CAWSVGTPLGEQYF.